This T cell receptor beta chain appears in the sequencing data of a study of technical replicates of blood from several donors. Repertoires were generated with immunoSEQ multiplex PCR, while TCRdb's copy carries only in-frame clones and drops some. This table has more than 70,000 clones, roughly 93% appearing once. The CDR3 contains 10 residues. V lost 8 bases to trimming and J lost 5 bases, with 6 bases between them. Germline V gene lookup returns CDR1 WSHSY and CDR2 SAAADI. This sequence was found in a human donor in good health. V and J are TRBV10-2 and TRBJ1-2; D is unresolved. The sequenced sample consisted of T cells isolated from PBMCs. CDR3: CASGLYGYTF. CDR3 DNA: TGCGCCAGCGGTCTATATGGCTACACCTTC.